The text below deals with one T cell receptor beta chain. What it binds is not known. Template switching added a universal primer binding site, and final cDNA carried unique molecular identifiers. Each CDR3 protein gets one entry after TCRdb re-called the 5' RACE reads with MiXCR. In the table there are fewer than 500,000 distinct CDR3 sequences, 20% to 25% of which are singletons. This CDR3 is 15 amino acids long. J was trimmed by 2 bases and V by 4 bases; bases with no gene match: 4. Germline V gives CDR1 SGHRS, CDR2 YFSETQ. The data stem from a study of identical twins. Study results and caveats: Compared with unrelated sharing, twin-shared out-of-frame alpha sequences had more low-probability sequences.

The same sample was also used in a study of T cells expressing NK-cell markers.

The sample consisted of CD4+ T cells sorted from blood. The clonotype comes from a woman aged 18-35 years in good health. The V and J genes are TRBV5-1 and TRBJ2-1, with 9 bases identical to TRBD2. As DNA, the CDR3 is TGCGCCAGCAGCCAGCTAGCGGGAACCTACAATGAGCAGTTCTTC. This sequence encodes CASSQLAGTYNEQFF.